These 8 T cell receptor beta chains were all obtained from the same sample, sequenced in a study of blood T cells in healthy people across ages. A second PCR, run for about 7 to 11 cycles, used a sample-barcoded 5' primer plus a J-beta primer mix. In TCRdb, the 5' RACE reads were re-called with MiXCR into one record per CDR3 protein. Counted here are 780,000 or so distinct CDR3 sequences, about 53% occurring once; the ten biggest clones make up around 41%. Sequenced: blood. The receptor set was obtained from an elderly man in good health.

This clonotype was seen a few times. The V call is TRBV7-2, the J call TRBJ1-6; no clear D gene. The ends were cut back, 1 base at V and 9 bases at J, with 7 bases in the middle. Germline V gene data show CDR1 as SGHTA and CDR2 as FQGNSA. This CDR3 is 13 amino acids long. CDR3: CASSLERLSPLHF. The CDR3 DNA sequence: TGTGCCAGCAGCTTAGAACGGCTTTCACCCCTCCACTTT.

The J gene is TRBJ2-3, the V gene TRBV29-1, with 11 bases that match TRBD2. CDR1 is SQVTM and CDR2 is ANQGSEA in the germline V gene. The CDR3 is 14 amino acids. V dropped 8 bases and J dropped 6; count of bases not matched to a gene: 10. This chain's CDR3 is CSPRRASGGDTQYF. CDR3 bases: TGCAGCCCCCGCCGGGCTAGCGGGGGGGATACGCAGTATTTT.

The chain joins TRBV21-1 to TRBJ2-7; TRBD1 reflects the table's D call only, with no check against the DNA. TRBV21-1 is reported as a pseudogene. The CDR3 is made up of 16 amino acids. The CDR3 DNA reads TGTGCCAGCAGCCCAATGCCCCCCGGGGTGACCTACGAGCAGTACTTC. It is translated as CASSPMPPGVTYEQYF.

This chain joins TRBV20-1 and TRBJ2-3; D not resolved. This CDR3 is built from 13 residues. Germline values: CDR1 DFQATT, CDR2 SNEGSKA (reference sequence). Trimming left V 0 bases short and J 14 bases short, with 18 bases between. CDR3: CSARDLVSIAAYF. Written as DNA, the CDR3 is TGCAGTGCTAGAGATCTAGTCTCCATAGCCGCGTATTTT.

J is TRBJ2-5 and V is TRBV7-6; weak D call: TRBD1 (5 bases). This CDR3 has 18 amino acids. Germline V CDR1 and CDR2: SGHVS, FNYEAQ. The V end was cut by 1 base, the J end by 0 bases, with 18 bases between. The CDR3 nucleotides read TGTGCCAGCAGCTTAGTTGCAGGGCCACTTAAGTACCAAGAGACCCAGTACTTC. As protein: CASSLVAGPLKYQETQYF.

The chain joins TRBV2 to TRBJ1-5; 7 bases are shared with TRBD1. V shed 2 bases, J shed 4 bases, and the junction held 5 bases outside the gene matches. CDR1 and CDR2 from the germline V gene are SNHLY and FYNNEI. This CDR3 has 15 residues. The CDR3 bases are TGTGCCAGCAGTGAATACGGACAGGCAAATCAGCCCCAGCATTTT. This sequence encodes CASSEYGQANQPQHF. Complete variable domain (other parts from reference TRBV2 and TRBJ1-5): EPEVTQTPSHQVTQMGQEVILRCVPISNHLYFYWYRQILGQKVEFLVSFYNNEISEKSEIFDDQFSVERPDGSNFTLKIRSTKLEDSAMYFCASSEYGQANQPQHFGDGTRLSIL.

A remark on this clonotype: At one of its ends the junction is not consistent with the germline gene, which may arise from a read error. The chain combines TRBV4-1 with TRBJ2-1; 9 bases fit TRBD2. CDR3 size: 16 residues. Germline V gene sequence: CDR1 MGHRA, CDR2 YSYEKL. In DNA, the CDR3 is TGCGCCAACAGCCAAGGGGGCGGGAGGGGCTACAATGAGCAGTTCTTC. This sequence encodes CANSQGGGRGYNEQFF.

The rearrangement uses TRBV5-1 and TRBJ2-7; 10 nucleotides agree with TRBD2. Trimming took 4 bases from V and 6 from J; bases not matched to a gene: 10. Per the germline V gene, CDR1 is SGHRS and CDR2 is YFSETQ. The CDR3 runs to 15 residues. The CDR3 DNA sequence: TGCGCCAGCAGCGTGTGGCTAGCGGGAGAGGGCGAGCAGTACTTC. Residues: CASSVWLAGEGEQYF. Full variable domain (missing parts from reference TRBV5-1 and TRBJ2-7): KAGVTQTPRYLIKTRGQQVTLSCSPISGHRSVSWYQQTPGQGLQFLFEYFSETQRNKGNFPGRFSGRQFSNSRSEMNVSTLELGDSALYLCASSVWLAGEGEQYFGPGTRLTVT.